This TCR beta chain is from a study of blood T cell repertoires in COVID-19. Study-wide context: The United States, Italy and Spain supplied acute and convalescent COVID-19 samples. PBMCs, B-cell-depleted T cells, or T cells provided the cDNA or gDNA that made up the material.

CDR1 is SGDLS and CDR2 is YYNGEE in the germline V gene. This CDR3 region has 16 residues. Trimming at V came to 4 bases and at J to 6 bases, leaving 11 bases not matched to a gene. Seattle patients were enrolled while actively infected and followed longitudinally. Original methodology: Amplifying reference gene primers gave estimates of nucleated cell counts. Only in-frame clones appear in the TCRdb table, and some are missing; sequencing was by immunoSEQ multiplex PCR. V and J calls and clone size are copied from that table; D and trimming were computed from the DNA. The table records about 110,000 clones, around 80% of them present only once.

This clonotype originated in a man of 80 years or more with COVID-19, enrolled during active disease. Sequencing used peripheral blood. The V and J genes are TRBV9 and TRBJ2-1, with TRBD1 matching over 9 bases. The CDR3, as DNA: TGTGCCAGCAGCCCCACAGCGGGACAGGGACCCAATGAGCAGTTCTTC. Translating gives CASSPTAGQGPNEQFF. The whole variable domain, remainder taken from reference TRBV9 and TRBJ2-1, is DSGVTQTPKHLITATGQRVTLRCSPRSGDLSVYWYQQSLDQGLQFLIQYYNGEERAKGNILERFSAQQFPDLHSELNLSSLELGDSALYFCASSPTAGQGPNEQFFGPGTRLTVL.